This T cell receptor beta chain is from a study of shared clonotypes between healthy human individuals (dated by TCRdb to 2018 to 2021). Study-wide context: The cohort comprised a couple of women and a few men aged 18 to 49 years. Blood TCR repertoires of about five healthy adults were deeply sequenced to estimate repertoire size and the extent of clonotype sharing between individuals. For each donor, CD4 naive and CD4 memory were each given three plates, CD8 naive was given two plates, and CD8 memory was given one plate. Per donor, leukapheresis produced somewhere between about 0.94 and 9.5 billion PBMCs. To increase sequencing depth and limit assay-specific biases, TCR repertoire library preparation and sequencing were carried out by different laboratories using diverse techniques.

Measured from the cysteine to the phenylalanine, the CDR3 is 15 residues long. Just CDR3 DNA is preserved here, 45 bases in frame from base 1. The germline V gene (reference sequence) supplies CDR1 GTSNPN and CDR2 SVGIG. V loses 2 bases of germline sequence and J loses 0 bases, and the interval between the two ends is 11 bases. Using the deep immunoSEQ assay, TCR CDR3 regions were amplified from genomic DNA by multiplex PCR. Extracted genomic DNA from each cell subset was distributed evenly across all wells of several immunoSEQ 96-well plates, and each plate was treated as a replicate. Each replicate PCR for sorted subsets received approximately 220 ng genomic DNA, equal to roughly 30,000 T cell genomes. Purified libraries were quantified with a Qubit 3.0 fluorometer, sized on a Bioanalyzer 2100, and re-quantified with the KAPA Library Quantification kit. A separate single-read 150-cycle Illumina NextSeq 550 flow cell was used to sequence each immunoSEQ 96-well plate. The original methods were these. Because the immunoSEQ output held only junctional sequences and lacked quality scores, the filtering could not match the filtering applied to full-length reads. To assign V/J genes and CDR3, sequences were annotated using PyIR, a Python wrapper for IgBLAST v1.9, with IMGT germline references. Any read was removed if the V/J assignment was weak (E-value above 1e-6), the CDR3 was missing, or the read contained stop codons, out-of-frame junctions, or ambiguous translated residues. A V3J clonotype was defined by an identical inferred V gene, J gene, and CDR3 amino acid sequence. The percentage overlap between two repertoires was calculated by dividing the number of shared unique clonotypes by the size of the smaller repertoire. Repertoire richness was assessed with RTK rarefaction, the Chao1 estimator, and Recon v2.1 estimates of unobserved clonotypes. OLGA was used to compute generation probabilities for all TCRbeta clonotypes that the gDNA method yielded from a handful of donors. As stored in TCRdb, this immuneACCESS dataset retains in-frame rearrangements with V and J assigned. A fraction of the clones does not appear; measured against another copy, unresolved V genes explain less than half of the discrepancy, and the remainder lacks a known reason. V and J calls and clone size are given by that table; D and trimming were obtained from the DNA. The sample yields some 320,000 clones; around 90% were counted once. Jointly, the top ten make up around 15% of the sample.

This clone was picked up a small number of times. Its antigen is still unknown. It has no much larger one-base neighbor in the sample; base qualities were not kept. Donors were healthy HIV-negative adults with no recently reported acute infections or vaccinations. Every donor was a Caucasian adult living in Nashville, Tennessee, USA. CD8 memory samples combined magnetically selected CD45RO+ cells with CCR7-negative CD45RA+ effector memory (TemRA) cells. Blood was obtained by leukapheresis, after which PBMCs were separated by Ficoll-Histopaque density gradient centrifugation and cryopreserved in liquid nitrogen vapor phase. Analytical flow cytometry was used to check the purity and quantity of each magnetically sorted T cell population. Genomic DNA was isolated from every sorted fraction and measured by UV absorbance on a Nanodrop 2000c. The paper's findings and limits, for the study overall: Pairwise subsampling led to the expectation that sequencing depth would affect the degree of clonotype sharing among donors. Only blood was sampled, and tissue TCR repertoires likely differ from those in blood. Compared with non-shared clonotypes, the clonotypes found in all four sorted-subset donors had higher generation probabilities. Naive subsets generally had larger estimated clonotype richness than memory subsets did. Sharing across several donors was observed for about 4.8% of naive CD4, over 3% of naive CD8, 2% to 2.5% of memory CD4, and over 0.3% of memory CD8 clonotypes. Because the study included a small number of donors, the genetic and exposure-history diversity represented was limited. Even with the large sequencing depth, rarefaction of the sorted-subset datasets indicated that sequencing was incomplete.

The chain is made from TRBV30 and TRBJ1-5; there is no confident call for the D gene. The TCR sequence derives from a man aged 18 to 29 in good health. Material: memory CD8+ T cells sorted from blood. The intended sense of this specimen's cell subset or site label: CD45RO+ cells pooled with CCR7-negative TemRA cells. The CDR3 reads CAWSPSASSNQPQHF. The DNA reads TGTGCCTGGAGTCCTTCGGCCTCTAGCAATCAGCCCCAGCATTTT.